The clone carrying this T cell receptor (beta chain) was recorded once. Its antigen is unidentified. The primer mix had 60 Vbeta and 13 Jbeta primers. Generated by immunoSEQ multiplex PCR, the TCRdb table keeps only in-frame clones and is missing some. The sample shows under 150,000 clones, approximately 82% of them seen only once. The data originate from a study of cytomegalovirus exposure and HLA in healthy donors. Turning to the study itself: Earlier sequencing of around 190 million T cells yielded under 120 million unique TCR beta sequences. The study placed about 81% of its approximately 360 genotyped donors in the Caucasian-associated ancestry cluster.

Germline loops: CDR1 SEHNR, CDR2 FQNEAQ (reference sequence). The trim removed 4 bases at V and 3 bases at J, leaving 7 bases unmatched. This CDR3 is 15 amino acids long. Regarding the study as a whole: A likely sequencing artifact accounted for one observed cluster of highly shared sequence variants. Most CMV-associated TCR beta chains were later found to appear HLA-restricted.

This receptor was identified in a boy between 2 and 10 years old in good health and CMV-seronegative. Sequences were obtained from PBMCs. The rearrangement joins TRBV7-9 to TRBJ2-5; TRBD2 aligns across 8 bases. CDR3 amino acids: CASSSTGTREETQYF. CDR3 nucleotide sequence: TGTGCCAGCAGCTCAACCGGGACTAGGGAAGAGACCCAGTACTTC.